Listed below are T cell receptor beta chains from one sample, sequenced in a study of T cell responses to AZD1222 COVID-19 vaccine. Some clones are missing from TCRdb's copy, which holds only in-frame ones; the method was immunoSEQ multiplex PCR. The sample consists of about 130,000 clones, roughly nine tenths of them appearing once. The source material was peripheral blood, sampled on day 0 of AZD1222 vaccination. These receptors all stem from an adult in good health. Each CDR3 is given with its conserved first and last residue. The D gene is left open where the match is weak. Not all rows give a size; the values are once, few, many and, for expanded clones, a class.

size	D	V	J	DNA	CDR3
NA	NA	TRBV7-2	TRBJ2-1	TGTGCCAGCAGCTTTACGGGGACTTCCTACAATGAGCAGTTCTTC	CASSFTGTSYNEQFF
NA	NA	TRBV7-9	TRBJ2-2	TGTGCCAGCAACCAGGGCCAGACCCTCAACACCGGGGAGCTGTTTTTT	CASNQGQTLNTGELFF
NA	NA	TRBV7-9	TRBJ1-1	TGTGCCAGCAGCAGGGGAACTGAAGCTTTCTTT	CASSRGTEAFF
NA	TRBD1	TRBV2	TRBJ1-2	TGTGCCAGCATCTTTGGCGGGACAGTTAACCACTATGGCTACACCTTC	CASIFGGTVNHYGYTF
once	TRBD1	TRBV10-2	TRBJ1-2	TGCGCCAGCAGTGAGGCGCAACCGGGACAGAGGGATGGCTACACCTTC	CASSEAQPGQRDGYTF
NA	TRBD1	TRBV6-5	TRBJ1-2	TGTGCCAGCAGTTACACAGGGGTGGACTATGGCTACACCTTC	CASSYTGVDYGYTF
NA	NA	TRBV2	TRBJ1-2	TGTGCCAGCAGGTTTACAGCGAACTATGGCTACACCTTC	CASRFTANYGYTF
NA	NA	TRBV29-1	TRBJ1-5	TGCAGCGTTGAGTTGTTTGGACAGAGCAATCAGCCCCAGCATTTT	CSVELFGQSNQPQHF
NA	TRBD2	TRBV19	TRBJ2-7	TGTGCCAGTAGTACCCCAGCGGGGGGTTACTACGAGCAGTACTTC	CASSTPAGGYYEQYF
NA	NA	TRBV5-1	TRBJ2-2	TGCGCCAGCAGCTGGACCGGGGGCATGGCCGGGGAGCTGTTTTTT	CASSWTGGMAGELFF
NA	NA	TRBV5-4	TRBJ2-7	TGTGCCAGCAGCCCAGACCTCCTTCCCTTCTACGAGCAGTACTTC	CASSPDLLPFYEQYF
NA	NA	TRBV13	TRBJ1-2	TGTGCCAGCAGCCCTAGAGCAGGGGCAGGTAACTATGGCTACACCTTC	CASSPRAGAGNYGYTF
NA	TRBD1	TRBV18	TRBJ1-4	TGTGCCAGCTCACTCTCGACAGGGGATAATGAAAAACTGTTTTTT	CASSLSTGDNEKLFF
few	NA	TRBV30	TRBJ2-7	TGTGCCTGGAGTGCGGGTGCCTACGAGCAGTACTTC	CAWSAGAYEQYF
NA	NA	TRBV9	TRBJ1-6	TGTGCCAGCAGCGTAGGGGGATTACTTTCACCCCTCCACTTT	CASSVGGLLSPLHF
NA	NA	TRBV5-1	TRBJ1-4	TGCGCCAGCAGCGAGAGTGATGGGAGCGGCGGTGAAAAACTGTTTTTT	CASSESDGSGGEKLFF
NA	NA	TRBV29-1	TRBJ1-1	TGCAGCGCCCGGACAGTTTTTGACACTGAAGCTTTCTTT	CSARTVFDTEAFF
NA	NA	TRBV28	TRBJ1-4	TGTGCCAGCAGATACAACCAGATCGGCACCAAAGACTGTTTTTTT	CASRYNQIGTKDCFF
NA	NA	TRBV5-1	TRBJ1-4	TGCGCCAGCAGCTTGGCCGACCCTCAGGGGAAACTGTTTTTT	CASSLADPQGKLFF
NA	NA	TRBV7-8	TRBJ1-1	TGTGCCAGCAGCTTATCATCGGGGGGCTTGGGGAACACTGAAGCTTTCTTT	CASSLSSGGLGNTEAFF
NA	TRBD1	TRBV9	TRBJ2-7	TGTGCCAGCAGCGTAGGCACGGGACAGGGGTACGAGCAGTACTTC	CASSVGTGQGYEQYF
NA	NA	TRBV11-2	TRBJ2-5	TGTGCCAGCAGAAATATGGCAGGGGCGCAGGAGACCCAGTACTTC	CASRNMAGAQETQYF
once	TRBD2	TRBV7-3	TRBJ2-1	TGTGCCAGCAGCTTCACTAGCGGGGGGAGGTACAATGAGCAGTTCTTC	CASSFTSGGRYNEQFF
NA	NA	TRBV10-3	TRBJ1-4	TGTGCCATCAGTGCCCAGGGAAGGCAGGAAAAACTGTTTTTT	CAISAQGRQEKLFF
NA	NA	TRBV6-2/TRBV6-3	TRBJ1-1	TGTGCCAGCAGTGCCCTCGGGAGGGGGGACACTGAAGCTTTCTTT	CASSALGRGDTEAFF
NA	NA	TRBV7-9	TRBJ2-7	TGTGCCAGCAGCTTAGGACCTAACTACGAGCAGTACTTC	CASSLGPNYEQYF
NA	TRBD2	TRBV10-3	TRBJ2-1	TGTGCCTCCCGACTAGCGGGGGAGCCAGGTGAGCAGTTCTTC	CASRLAGEPGEQFF
NA	NA	TRBV2	TRBJ1-5	TGTGCCAGCAACCGGGAGAGCAATCAGCCCCAGCATTTT	CASNRESNQPQHF
NA	NA	TRBV24-1	TRBJ2-7	TGTGCCACCAGTGACTCAGCTAACTCCTACGAGCAGTACTTC	CATSDSANSYEQYF
NA	NA	TRBV5-8	TRBJ1-1	TGTGCCAGCAGCTTCAGGGTGGTTAACACTGAAGCTTTCTTT	CASSFRVVNTEAFF
few	NA	TRBV28	TRBJ1-1	TGTGCCAGCAGTTCTCTGGGGGCGCGGAACACTGAAGCTTTCTTT	CASSSLGARNTEAFF
NA	NA	TRBV6-5	TRBJ1-1	TGTGCCACCATGTGGGTCGGAGGGAACACTGAAGCTTTCTTT	CATMWVGGNTEAFF
NA	TRBD1	TRBV9	TRBJ1-4	TGTGCCAGCAGCGAGACAGGGGGTTATGAAAAACTGTTTTTT	CASSETGGYEKLFF
NA	NA	TRBV4-1	TRBJ1-2	TGCGCCAGCAGCCAAGTACAAGGGCGAACTAACTATGGCTACACCTTC	CASSQVQGRTNYGYTF
NA	NA	TRBV6-5	TRBJ1-1	TGTGCCAGCAGTCCAGCCCAGAACACTGAAGCTTTCTTT	CASSPAQNTEAFF